A selection of T cell receptor beta chains follows, all from one sample in a study of T cells in narcolepsy. TCRdb's copy holds only in-frame clones and misses some; the assay was immunoSEQ multiplex PCR. Among about 25,000 clones listed, just under 85% were seen once. Sequenced material: CD45RA- memory CD4+ T cells from PBMCs. The receptors were gathered from a human donor with narcolepsy. CDR3s include the opening cysteine and the closing phenylalanine or tryptophan. Fields, in order: clone size, V gene, D gene, J gene, CDR3 protein, CDR3 DNA. The D gene is left open where the match is weak. Size is omitted from some rows. Given values are once, few, many or a class for expanded clones.

size: .
V: TRBV28
D: .
J: TRBJ1-1
CDR3: CASSRAGDRLEAFF
DNA: TGTGCCAGCAGTCGCGCAGGGGACCGTCTTGAAGCTTTCTTT

size: .
V: TRBV5-1
D: TRBD1
J: TRBJ2-1
CDR3: CASILFPGQGANEQFF
DNA: TGCGCCAGCATCCTATTTCCGGGACAGGGGGCCAATGAGCAGTTCTTC

size: .
V: TRBV19
D: .
J: TRBJ1-2
CDR3: CASRVPSRLNYGYTF
DNA: TGTGCCAGCAGGGTCCCCTCCAGACTAAACTATGGCTACACCTTC

size: .
V: TRBV4-3
D: .
J: TRBJ2-5
CDR3: CASSLGPERQETQYF
DNA: TGCGCCAGCAGCCTCGGACCGGAGCGACAAGAGACCCAGTACTTC

size: .
V: TRBV7-2
D: .
J: TRBJ2-7
CDR3: CASSLGELKGVVF
DNA: TGTGCCAGCAGCTTAGGAGAACTAAAAGGGGTCGTCTTC

size: .
V: TRBV28
D: TRBD2
J: TRBJ2-5
CDR3: CASSLGGNQETQYF
DNA: TGTGCCAGCAGTTTGGGGGGGAACCAAGAGACCCAGTACTTC

size: .
V: TRBV11-2
D: .
J: TRBJ2-3
CDR3: CASSPNYFTDTQYF
DNA: TGTGCCAGCAGCCCCAACTATTTCACAGATACGCAGTATTTT

size: .
V: TRBV29-1
D: TRBD2
J: TRBJ2-2
CDR3: CSVETPGLAGRVPGELFF
DNA: TGCAGCGTTGAAACGCCGGGACTAGCGGGAAGAGTTCCCGGGGAGCTGTTTTTT

size: few
V: TRBV5-1
D: TRBD2
J: TRBJ2-2
CDR3: CASSLGLGAGVGELFF
DNA: TGCGCCAGCAGCTTGGGTTTAGGGGCGGGGGTCGGGGAGCTGTTTTTT

size: once
V: TRBV19
D: TRBD1
J: TRBJ1-5
CDR3: CASSARADRKNQPQHF
DNA: TGTGCCAGTAGTGCCCGGGCGGACAGGAAAAATCAGCCCCAGCATTTT

size: .
V: TRBV10-3
D: TRBD1
J: TRBJ2-7
CDR3: CAIRNRDRDSYEQYF
DNA: TGTGCCATCAGGAACCGGGACAGGGACTCCTACGAGCAGTACTTC

size: .
V: TRBV7-3
D: .
J: TRBJ2-1
CDR3: CASSLGQVGEQFF
DNA: TGTGCCAGCAGCTTAGGGCAGGTTGGTGAGCAGTTCTTC

size: once
V: TRBV27
D: .
J: TRBJ1-5
CDR3: CASSLGADQPQHF
DNA: TGTGCCAGCAGTCTGGGGGCCGATCAGCCCCAGCATTTT

size: few
V: TRBV6-5
D: .
J: TRBJ2-6
CDR3: CASSPGGGANVLTF
DNA: TGTGCCAGCAGCCCCGGAGGGGGGGCCAACGTCCTGACTTTC

size: few
V: TRBV6-5
D: .
J: TRBJ1-2
CDR3: CASSQTGIYGYTF
DNA: TGTGCCAGCAGTCAAACAGGGATCTATGGCTACACCTTC

size: .
V: TRBV6-5
D: TRBD1
J: TRBJ2-7
CDR3: CASSMGQDFNEQYF
DNA: TGTGCCAGCAGTATGGGACAGGACTTTAACGAGCAGTACTTC

size: .
V: TRBV28
D: .
J: TRBJ1-5
CDR3: CASSSPQGPDQPQHF
DNA: TGTGCCAGCAGTTCCCCTCAGGGGCCCGATCAGCCCCAGCATTTT

size: .
V: TRBV10-3
D: .
J: TRBJ2-7
CDR3: CAISEDGEYEQYF
DNA: TGTGCCATCAGTGAAGACGGAGAGTACGAGCAGTACTTC

size: .
V: TRBV28
D: .
J: TRBJ2-5
CDR3: CASSKTFQETQYF
DNA: TGTGCCAGCAGTAAAACATTCCAAGAGACCCAGTACTTC

size: .
V: TRBV6-6
D: TRBD2
J: TRBJ2-7
CDR3: CASSSRSSGSPYEQYF
DNA: TGTGCCAGCAGTTCCCGAAGTAGCGGGTCCCCCTACGAGCAGTACTTC

size: few
V: TRBV27
D: .
J: TRBJ1-3
CDR3: CASSFRGPGDSGNTIYF
DNA: TGTGCCAGCAGTTTCCGGGGACCCGGGGACTCTGGAAACACCATATATTTT

size: .
V: TRBV7-2
D: .
J: TRBJ2-1
CDR3: CASSLSSGVHNEQFF
DNA: TGTGCCAGCAGCTTATCATCGGGAGTCCACAATGAGCAGTTCTTC

size: few
V: TRBV27
D: .
J: TRBJ1-1
CDR3: CASSTLNTEAFF
DNA: TGTGCCAGCAGTACCCTGAACACTGAAGCTTTCTTT

size: .
V: TRBV29-1
D: .
J: TRBJ1-3
CDR3: CSVAGFSSGNTIYF
DNA: TGCAGCGTTGCTGGATTTAGCTCTGGAAACACCATATATTTT

size: .
V: TRBV7-8
D: .
J: TRBJ2-6
CDR3: CASSRQGIGANVLTF
DNA: TGTGCCAGCAGCCGGCAGGGAATTGGGGCCAACGTCCTGACTTTC

size: .
V: TRBV12-2
D: .
J: TRBJ2-7
CDR3: CASRLPSVVAGPHEQYF
DNA: TGTGCAAGTCGCCTACCCTCCGTGGTAGCGGGGCCCCACGAGCAGTACTTC

size: .
V: TRBV5-1
D: .
J: TRBJ1-1
CDR3: CASSFGTENTEAFF
DNA: TGCGCCAGCAGCTTCGGGACCGAGAACACTGAAGCTTTCTTT

size: .
V: TRBV7-8
D: TRBD1
J: TRBJ1-5
CDR3: CASSLLSGTGSNQPQHF
DNA: TGTGCCAGCAGCTTACTATCCGGGACAGGGAGCAATCAGCCCCAGCATTTT

size: .
V: TRBV4-1
D: .
J: TRBJ2-7
CDR3: CASSQEGGGRSSYEQYF
DNA: TGCGCCAGCAGCCAAGAAGGAGGCGGGCGGAGCTCCTACGAGCAGTACTTC

size: .
V: TRBV15
D: .
J: TRBJ2-5
CDR3: CATSRVTGGVETQYF
DNA: TGTGCCACCAGCAGAGTAACAGGGGGGGTAGAGACCCAGTACTTC

size: few
V: TRBV2
D: .
J: TRBJ2-5
CDR3: CASEPPLAPKETQYF
DNA: TGTGCCAGCGAACCGCCTCTAGCGCCCAAAGAGACCCAGTACTTC

size: .
V: TRBV5-4
D: .
J: TRBJ1-4
CDR3: CASTTGSTNEKLFF
DNA: TGTGCCAGCACAACAGGGTCAACTAATGAAAAACTGTTTTTT

size: .
V: TRBV2
D: .
J: TRBJ2-1
CDR3: CAGSEYNEQFF
DNA: TGTGCCGGCAGTGAATACAATGAGCAGTTCTTC

size: .
V: TRBV11-2
D: .
J: TRBJ2-7
CDR3: CASSLEVLEPGEQYF
DNA: TGTGCCAGCAGCTTAGAGGTTTTGGAGCCGGGGGAGCAGTACTTC

size: .
V: TRBV2
D: .
J: TRBJ2-7
CDR3: CASSVSQQGHEQYF
DNA: TGTGCCAGCAGTGTATCCCAACAGGGCCACGAGCAGTACTTC

size: .
V: TRBV10-2
D: TRBD2
J: TRBJ2-5
CDR3: CASSPTGGISGGTQYF
DNA: TGCGCCAGCAGTCCCACGGGGGGGATTTCCGGGGGCACCCAGTACTTC

size: .
V: TRBV5-1
D: .
J: TRBJ2-3
CDR3: CASSLESGTDTQYF
DNA: TGCGCCAGCAGCTTGGAAAGCGGCACAGATACGCAGTATTTT

size: .
V: TRBV6-5
D: .
J: TRBJ1-1
CDR3: CASYRMMNTEAFF
DNA: TGTGCCAGCTATAGGATGATGAACACTGAAGCTTTCTTT

size: .
V: TRBV18
D: TRBD1
J: TRBJ1-2
CDR3: CASSPGTGNYGYTF
DNA: TGTGCCAGCTCACCCGGGACAGGGAACTATGGCTACACCTTC

size: .
V: TRBV7-3
D: .
J: TRBJ2-3
CDR3: CASSLGQPTDTQYF
DNA: TGTGCCAGCAGCTTAGGGCAGCCCACAGATACGCAGTATTTT